This TCR beta chain is from a study of T cells in localized non-small cell lung cancer (dated by TCRdb to about 2020). With respect to the entire study: The study examined T cell repertoires in roughly 240 patients with early-stage NSCLC and compared tumors with uninvolved tumor-adjacent lungs. All 236 NSCLC patients in the cohort were treatment-naive and had localized lung tumors that were resected. The mean age of the NSCLC patients was 50 to 85 years, with 130 or so men and around 100 women. Beyond this particular receptor, the publication reports: Uninvolved tumor-adjacent lung showed the highest T cell clonality, higher than tumor, which suggests more focused antigenic responses in the uninvolved tumor-adjacent lung. Because the study design was exploratory, TCR variables were selected using unadjusted p-values without false-discovery rate correction. Longer overall survival was associated with higher T cell density in blood, whereas shorter survival was associated with higher clonality in adjacent lung. Because multi-region tumor sequencing was not done, intratumor heterogeneity could not be ruled out. A median of approximately 55 of the top 100 tumor clones were detected in paired uninvolved adjacent lung, and around 27 of these tumor clones were also found among the top 100 clones of the paired uninvolved adjacent lung.

TCR beta CDR3 regions were sequenced from DNA using the immunoSEQ Assay. On the study's bioinformatics: To compute T cell density, TCR beta template counts were normalized to usable DNA, which was estimated by amplifying housekeeping genes. Richness was estimated using the preseqR package, with extrapolation to 400,000 templates for PBMC samples and to 120,000 templates for tissue samples. Clonality was defined by subtracting Pielou's evenness from one. Differential abundance testing on productive amino-acid clonotypes, with a minimum total count of 5 and an alpha of 0.1, was used to identify tissue-enriched TCRs. The Jaccard Index and the Morisita Overlap Index were used to measure how much the repertoires overlapped between compartments. GLIPH clustered TCR beta CDR3s with public tetramer-defined viral CDR3s; viral motifs required at least three viral sequences plus V-gene enrichment. Here the immuneACCESS table is served through TCRdb, limited to in-frame sequences with V and J called. Missing clones are a known gap in these copies; in checked studies unresolved V genes cover under half, and the rest lacks a known reason. V, J and clone size reflect that table, while D and trimming were determined from the DNA. Present in this sample are approximately 25,000 clones, just over 90% of which were seen just once. The leading ten clones occupy roughly 7.2% of the sample.

At diagnosis, peripheral blood, uninvolved tumor-adjacent lung and tumor were collected and stored as a combination of fresh-frozen and FFPE material. For TCR repertoire profiling, blood samples were analyzed as peripheral blood mononuclear cells. The junction carries 14 bases between V and J, which are trimmed by 5 bases and 1 base respectively. CDR1 and CDR2 (MNHEY, SVGAGI) derive from the germline V gene. Including cysteine and phenylalanine, the CDR3 has 15 amino acids. Only the CDR3 region is kept as DNA, spanning 45 bases read in frame from base 1. Details on this clone: The specificity of this receptor is unknown. Base qualities are not at hand, and no much larger clone is one base apart.

The origin of this receptor is a woman aged 40-69 years with stage I lung adenocarcinoma. The material was peripheral blood, obtained before any cancer treatment. The chain is encoded by TRBV6-5 joined to TRBJ1-2, with a tentative D gene TRBD1 over 6 matching bases. The CDR3 is CASSTRTAGNYGYTF. The DNA reads as follows: TGTGCCAGCAGTACGAGGACAGCGGGTAACTATGGCTACACCTTC.